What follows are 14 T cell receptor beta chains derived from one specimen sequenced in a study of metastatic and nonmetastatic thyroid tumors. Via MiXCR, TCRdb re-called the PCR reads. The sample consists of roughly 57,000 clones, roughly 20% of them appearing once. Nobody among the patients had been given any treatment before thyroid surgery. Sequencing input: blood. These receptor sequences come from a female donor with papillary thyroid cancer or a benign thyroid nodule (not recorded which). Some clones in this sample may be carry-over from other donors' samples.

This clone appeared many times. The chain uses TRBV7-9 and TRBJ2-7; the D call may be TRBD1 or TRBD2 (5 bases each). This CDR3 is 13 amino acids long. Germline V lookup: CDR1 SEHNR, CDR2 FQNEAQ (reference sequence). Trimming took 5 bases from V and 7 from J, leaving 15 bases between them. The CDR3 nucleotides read TGTGCCAGCAGCGTAGACGGGACCCCAGAGCAGTACTTC. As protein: CASSVDGTPEQYF. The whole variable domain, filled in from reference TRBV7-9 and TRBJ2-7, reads DTGVSQNPRHKITKRGQNVTFRCDPISEHNRLYWYRQTLGQGPEFLTYFQNEAQLEKSRLLSDRFSAERPKGSFSTLEIQRTEQGDSAMYLCASSVDGTPEQYFGPGTRLTVT.

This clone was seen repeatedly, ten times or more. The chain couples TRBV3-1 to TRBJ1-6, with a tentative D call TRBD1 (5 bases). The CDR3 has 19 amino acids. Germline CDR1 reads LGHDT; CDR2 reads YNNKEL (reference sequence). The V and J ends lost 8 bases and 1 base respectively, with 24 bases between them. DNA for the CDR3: TGTGCCAGCGGGGTAATCCGACCGACAGCCCGGTCCTATAATTCACCCCTCCACTTT. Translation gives CASGVIRPTARSYNSPLHF.

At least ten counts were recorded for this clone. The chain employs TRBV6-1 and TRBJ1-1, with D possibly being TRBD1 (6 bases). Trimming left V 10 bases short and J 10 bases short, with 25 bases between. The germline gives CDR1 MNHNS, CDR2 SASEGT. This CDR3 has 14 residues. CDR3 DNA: TGTGCCACGGGGGGACAAAGGGATAGGATGGGAGCTTTCTTT. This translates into CATGGQRDRMGAFF.

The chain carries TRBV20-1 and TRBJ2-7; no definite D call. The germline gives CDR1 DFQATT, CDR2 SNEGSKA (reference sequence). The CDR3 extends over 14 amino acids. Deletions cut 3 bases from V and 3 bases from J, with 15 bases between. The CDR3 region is CSASGPAPGYEQYF. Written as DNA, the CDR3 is TGCAGTGCTAGCGGGCCAGCGCCTGGCTACGAGCAGTACTTC.

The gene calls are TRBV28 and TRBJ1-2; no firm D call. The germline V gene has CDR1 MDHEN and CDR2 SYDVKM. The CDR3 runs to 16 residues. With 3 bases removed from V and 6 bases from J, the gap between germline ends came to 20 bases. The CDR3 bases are TGTGCCAGCAGTTTTGGTTGGAGCGCCCCTCTCCATGGCTACACCTTC. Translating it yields CASSFGWSAPLHGYTF.

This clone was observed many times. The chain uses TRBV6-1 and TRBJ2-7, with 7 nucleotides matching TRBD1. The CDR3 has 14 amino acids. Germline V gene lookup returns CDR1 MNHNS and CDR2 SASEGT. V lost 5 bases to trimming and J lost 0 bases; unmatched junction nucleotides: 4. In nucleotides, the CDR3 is TGTGCCAGCAGTATCCGGGACAGCTCCTACGAGCAGTACTTC. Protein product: CASSIRDSSYEQYF.

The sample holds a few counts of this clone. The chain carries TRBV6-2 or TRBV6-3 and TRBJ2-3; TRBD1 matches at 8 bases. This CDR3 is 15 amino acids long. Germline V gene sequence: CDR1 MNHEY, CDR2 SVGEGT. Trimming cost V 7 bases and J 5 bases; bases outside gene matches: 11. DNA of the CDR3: TGTGCCAGCATCCATAGAGGGACAGGTGTAGATACGCAGTATTTT. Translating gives CASIHRGTGVDTQYF.

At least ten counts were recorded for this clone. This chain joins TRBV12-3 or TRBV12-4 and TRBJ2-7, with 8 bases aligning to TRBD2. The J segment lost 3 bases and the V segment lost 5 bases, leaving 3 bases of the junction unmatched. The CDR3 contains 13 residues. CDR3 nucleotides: TGTGCCAGCAGTCCACTAGCGGACTACGAGCAGTACTTC. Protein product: CASSPLADYEQYF.

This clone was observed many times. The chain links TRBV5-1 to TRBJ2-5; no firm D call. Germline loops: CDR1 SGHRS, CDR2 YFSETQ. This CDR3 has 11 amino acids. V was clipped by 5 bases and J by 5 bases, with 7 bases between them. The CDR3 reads CASRGWETQYF. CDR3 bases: TGCGCCAGCAGAGGTTGGGAGACCCAGTACTTC.

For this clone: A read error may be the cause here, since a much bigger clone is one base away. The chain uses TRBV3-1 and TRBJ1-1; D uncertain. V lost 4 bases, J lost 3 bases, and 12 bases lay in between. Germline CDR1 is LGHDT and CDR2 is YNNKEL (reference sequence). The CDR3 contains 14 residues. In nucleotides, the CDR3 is TGTGCCAGCAGCCTCCTTAGGTTTGACACTGAAGCTTTCTTT. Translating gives CASSLLRFDTEAFF.

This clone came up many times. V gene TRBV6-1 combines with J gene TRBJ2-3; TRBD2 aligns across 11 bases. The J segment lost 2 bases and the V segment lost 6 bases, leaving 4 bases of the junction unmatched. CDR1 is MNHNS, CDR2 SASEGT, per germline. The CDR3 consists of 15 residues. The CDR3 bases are TGTGCCAGCAGGGTGACTAGCGGGAACACAGATACGCAGTATTTT. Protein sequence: CASRVTSGNTDTQYF.

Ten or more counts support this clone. Here the CDR3 DNA reads TGCGCCAGCAGCTTGGAAGTCCAGAATGAAAAACTGTTTTTT. It encodes CASSLEVQNEKLFF. V gene TRBV5-1 combines with J gene TRBJ1-4; D is unclear. The CDR3 spans 14 residues. The V gene's germline CDR1 is SGHRS and CDR2 YFSETQ. Between the trimmed V and J ends, which lost 0 bases and 5 bases, there was a span of 8 bases.

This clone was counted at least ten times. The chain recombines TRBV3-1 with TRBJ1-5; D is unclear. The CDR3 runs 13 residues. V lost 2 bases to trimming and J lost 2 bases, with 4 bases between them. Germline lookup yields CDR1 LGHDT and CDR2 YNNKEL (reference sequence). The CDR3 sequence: CASSQQGNQPQHF. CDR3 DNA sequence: TGTGCCAGCAGCCAACAGGGCAATCAGCCCCAGCATTTT.

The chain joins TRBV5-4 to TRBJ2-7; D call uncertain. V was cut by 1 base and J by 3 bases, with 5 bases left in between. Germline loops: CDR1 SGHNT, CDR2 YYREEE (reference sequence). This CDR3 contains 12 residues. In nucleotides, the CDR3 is TGTGCCAGCAGCTTGCAACACTACGAGCAGTACTTC. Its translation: CASSLQHYEQYF. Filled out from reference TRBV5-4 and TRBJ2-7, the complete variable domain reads ETGVTQSPTHLIKTRGQQVTLRCSSQSGHNTVSWYQQALGQGPQFIFQYYREEENGRGNFPPRFSGLQFPNYSSELNVNALELDDSALYLCASSLQHYEQYFGPGTRLTVT.